This entry concerns a single TCR beta chain. Its specificity is unknown. All of the isolated RNA was reverse transcribed, so expressed TCRB transcripts were sequenced. TCRdb keeps only in-frame clones here, not all; method: immunoSEQ multiplex PCR. The data contain just over 150,000 clones, around 10% of them singletons. This entry is derived from a study of beta chain features in type 1 diabetes. Overall study context: The study examined 107,917,701 sorted cells across all samples. The study's findings and limits: Moderate but significant shortening of TCRB CDR3s was recorded in all four CD4+ subsets from Type 1 diabetes patients. A closer apparent resemblance between naive, central memory and Treg TCRB repertoires was seen in patients than in healthy donors.

CD4+ naive, central memory, regulatory and stem cell-like memory cells were sorted via CD45RO/CCR7/CD25/CD127/CD95/CD27. Germline V gene sequence: CDR1 MDHEN, CDR2 SYDVKM. The V end was cut by 2 bases, the J end by 7 bases, with 17 bases between. This CDR3 region has 15 residues. The sequenced material came from central memory CD4+ T cells from blood. The rearrangement joins TRBV28 to TRBJ1-1, with D perhaps TRBD1 (6 bases). The clonotype comes from a man between 18 and 29 years old in good health. CDR3 nucleotides: TGTGCCAGCAGTTTACCGGCCGCAGGGGTAGTTGAAGCTTTCTTT. This gives the protein CASSLPAAGVVEAFF.